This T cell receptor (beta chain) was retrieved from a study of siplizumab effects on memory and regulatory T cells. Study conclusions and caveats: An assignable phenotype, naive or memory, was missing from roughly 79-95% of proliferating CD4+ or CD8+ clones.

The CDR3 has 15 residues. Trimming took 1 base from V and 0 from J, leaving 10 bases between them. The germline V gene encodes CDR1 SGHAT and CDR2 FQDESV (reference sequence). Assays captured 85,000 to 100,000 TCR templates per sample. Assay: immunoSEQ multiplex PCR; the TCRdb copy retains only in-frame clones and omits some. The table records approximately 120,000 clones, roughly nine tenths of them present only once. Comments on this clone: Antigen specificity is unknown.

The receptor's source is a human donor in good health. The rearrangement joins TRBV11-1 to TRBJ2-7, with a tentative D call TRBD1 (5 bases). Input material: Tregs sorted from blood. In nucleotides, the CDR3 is TGTGCCAGCAGCTTAGGCAGGGCCCCCTCCTACGAGCAGTACTTC. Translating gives CASSLGRAPSYEQYF.